A single sample is the source of the 17 T cell receptor beta chains below, sequenced in a study of tumor and adjacent non-tumor tissue in lung cancer. No cell sorting was done before RNA was extracted from the tissue. This non-tumor lung sample came from over 3 cm beyond the tumor edge. TCRbeta libraries were built with three rounds of nested PCR, modified from ARM-PCR. TCRdb reprocessed the multiplex PCR reads via MiXCR and lists one record per CDR3 protein. The sample holds some 68,000 distinct CDR3 sequences, 65% to 80% seen once. What was sequenced was distant non-tumor lung tissue. The receptors here all came from a man aged 60 to 75 with non-small cell lung cancer.

This chain joins TRBV30 and TRBJ2-4; a possible D gene is TRBD2 (6 bases). Germline V gene lookup returns CDR1 GTSNPN and CDR2 SVGIG (reference sequence). Trimming removed 2 bases at V and 0 bases at J, with 11 bases between. This CDR3 has 15 residues. CDR3 nucleotides: TGTGCCTGGAGTATAAGGGACTCAGCCAAAAACATTCAGTACTTC. Protein product: CAWSIRDSAKNIQYF.

About this clonotype itself: With a much larger clone just one base away, this may be a read error. The genes are TRBV7-8 and TRBJ2-1, with D hard to call. Germline CDR1 SGHVS, CDR2 FQNEAQ. CDR3 length equals 11 residues. The CDR3 reads CACSLTNEQFF. In DNA form, the CDR3 reads TGTGCCTGCAGCTTAACCAATGAGCAGTTCTTC.

A note on this clonotype: The junction departs from the called germline gene at one end, perhaps through a read error. The chain joins TRBV11-1 to TRBJ2-2; 8 positions match TRBD2. The CDR3 covers 14 residues. Germline V lookup: CDR1 SGHAT, CDR2 FQDESV (reference sequence). This CDR3 reads CASSLTSGNGELFF. For the CDR3, the DNA is TGTGCCAGTAGCTTAACTAGCGGAAACGGGGAGCTGTTTTTT.

Of note for this clonotype: Being one base from a much bigger clone, this may be a read error. The chain joins TRBV28 to TRBJ2-2, with D perhaps matching TRBD1 (6 bases). This CDR3 comprises 16 residues. Germline V lookup: CDR1 MDHEN, CDR2 SYDVKM. The V end lost 7 bases, the J end lost 2 bases, and 17 bases lay between the germline ends. The CDR3 coding sequence is TGTGCCAGCACTTGGGACACCGAAATTAACACCGGGGAGCTGTTTTTT. Translated, it gives CASTWDTEINTGELFF. Filled out from reference TRBV28 and TRBJ2-2, the complete variable domain reads DVKVTQSSRYLVKRTGEKVFLECVQDMDHENMFWYRQDPGLGLRLIYFSYDVKMKEKGDIPEGYSVSREKKERFSLILESASTNQTSMYLCASTWDTEINTGELFFGEGSRLTVL.

This chain uses TRBV29-1 with TRBJ2-1; 10 bases align to TRBD2. After removal of 8 bases from V and 6 bases from J, the junction contained 7 bases not matched to a gene. CDR1 and CDR2 (germline): SQVTM, ANQGSEA. This CDR3 spans 13 amino acids. CDR3 nucleotides: TGCAGCATTGGGCCTAGCGGGAGCAATGAGCAGTTCTTC. Translation: CSIGPSGSNEQFF.

Comments on this clonotype: An end of the junction differs from the germline gene, which may be a read error. Here the CDR3 DNA reads TGCGTCAGCAGCCAAAGCTCTGAAACTTTCTTT. Translated, it gives CVSSQSSETFF. The chain carries TRBV4-2 and TRBJ1-1; D is unresolved. CDR1 LGHNA and CDR2 YNFKEQ come from the germline V gene. The CDR3 is made up of 11 amino acids.

In its sample, this clonotype was seen a few times. Relative to the germline gene, one junction end is altered; a read error may explain this. The V call is TRBV20-1, the J call TRBJ2-5; D is perhaps TRBD1 (5 bases). Germline lookup yields CDR1 DFQATT and CDR2 SNEGSKA (reference sequence). CDR3 size: 14 residues. The CDR3 DNA reads TGCAGTGCTAGGCGCAAAGGTCCGACAGAGACCCAGTATTTC. Translation: CSARRKGPTETQYF.

A remark on this clonotype: One base away lies a much larger clone, so this may be a sequencing read error. The chain joins TRBV28 to TRBJ1-3; D is unclear. V lost 6 bases to trimming and J lost 2 bases, with 14 bases between them. Germline-derived CDR1 and CDR2 are MDHEN and SYDVKM. The CDR3 runs 15 residues. The CDR3 bases are TGTGCCAGCAGAGGGAGGGTGGACCCTGGAAACACCATATATTTT. As protein: CASRGRVDPGNTIYF.

This clonotype is termed medium-sized. The chain joins TRBV11-1 to TRBJ2-2, with 9 bases matching TRBD2. Germline CDR1 SGHAT, CDR2 FQDESV (reference sequence). V trimming: 2 bases; J trimming: 5 bases; junction bases outside the gene matches: 0. The CDR3 is made up of 14 amino acids. CDR3 nucleotides: TGTGCCAGCAGCTTAACTAGCGGGACCGGGGAGCTGTTTTTT. Translation gives CASSLTSGTGELFF.

In regard to this clonotype: Sequence at one end of the junction differs from germline and may be a read error. This sequence joins TRBV6-1 and TRBJ2-1; 9 bases map to TRBD2. Germline CDR1 and CDR2: MNHNS and SASEGT. The CDR3 has 17 amino acids. In DNA, the CDR3 is TGCGCCAGCAGCTTCACCGGGATTAGCGGGAGAGGTCAAGAGCAGTTATTC. It translates to CASSFTGISGRGQEQLF.

This clonotype was recorded at least ten times. This rearrangement joins TRBV7-3 to TRBJ2-1, with 13 nucleotides matching TRBD2. Germline values: CDR1 SGHTA, CDR2 FQGTGA. The CDR3 has 14 residues. The V and J ends lost 5 bases and 6 bases, in that order; junction bases with no gene match: 1. DNA for the CDR3: TGTGCCAGCAGCAGGACTAGCGGGAGCAATGAGCAGTTCTTC. Translated, it gives CASSRTSGSNEQFF. Complete variable domain (other parts from reference TRBV7-3 and TRBJ2-1): GAGVSQTPSNKVTEKGKYVELRCDPISGHTALYWYRQSLGQGPEFLIYFQGTGAADDSGLPNDRFFAVRPEGSVSTLKIQRTERGDSAVYLCASSRTSGSNEQFFGPGTRLTVL.

Worth noting for this clonotype: The CDR3 carries no conserved terminal phenylalanine or tryptophan, so it likely arises from a read error. This chain connects TRBV11-1 to TRBJ2-2; D perhaps matches TRBD2 (5 bases). The CDR3 totals 14 residues. Trimming took 7 bases from V and 7 from J, leaving 16 bases between them. Germline assignment: CDR1 SGHAT and CDR2 FQDESV (reference sequence). The CDR3: CASNYTSGIGELFS. CDR3 sequence (DNA): TGTGCCAGCAACTATACTAGTGGTATCGGGGAGCTGTTTTCA.

Note on this clonotype: Compared with germline, one end of the junction differs, possibly owing to a read error. The V and J genes are TRBV28 and TRBJ2-3; the D is unclear. The length of the CDR3 is 14 residues. Germline V gene data show CDR1 as MDHEN and CDR2 as SYDVKM. CDR3 loop: CANSFVSGTDTQYF. Written as DNA, the CDR3 is TGTGCCAACAGTTTCGTTTCAGGCACAGATACGCAGTATTTT.

Of note for this clonotype: A junction boundary mismatches the germline segment, possibly from a read error. V usage is TRBV6-5 and J usage is TRBJ2-1; no reliable D call. From germline, CDR1 is MNHEY and CDR2 SVGAGI. This CDR3 has 11 amino acids. The CDR3 DNA reads as TGTGCCAGGAGTTACAAGCATGAGCAGTTCTTC. This encodes CARSYKHEQFF.

A note on this clonotype: At one end the junction does not follow the germline gene, possibly because of a read error. The J gene is TRBJ2-3, the V gene TRBV28; 8 bases are a match to TRBD2. Germline lookup yields CDR1 MDHEN and CDR2 SYDVKM. The CDR3 length is 15 residues. Here the CDR3 reads CASRGAGAFADMQYF. DNA of the CDR3: TGTGCCAGCAGAGGAGCGGGAGCATTTGCAGATATGCAGTATTTT.

CDR3 DNA sequence: TGTGCCAGCAGTTACAAGGACAGGGGAGACGGGCAGTACTTC. Encoded protein: CASSYKDRGDGQYF. The gene calls are TRBV6-5 and TRBJ2-7; 9 positions agree with TRBD1. Germline V gives CDR1 MNHEY, CDR2 SVGAGI. V lost 2 bases, J lost 9 bases, and 8 bases stayed unmatched. The CDR3 runs to 14 residues.

The CDR3 here is CSVEAGGSAQYF. Written as DNA, the CDR3 is TGCAGCGTTGAGGCCGGAGGCTCCGCGCAGTACTTC. The chain uses TRBV29-1 and TRBJ2-7; weak D call: TRBD2 (5 bases). Germline CDR1 and CDR2: SQVTM and ANQGSEA. This CDR3 is built from 12 residues. The V end was cut by 3 bases, the J end by 9 bases, with 15 bases between.